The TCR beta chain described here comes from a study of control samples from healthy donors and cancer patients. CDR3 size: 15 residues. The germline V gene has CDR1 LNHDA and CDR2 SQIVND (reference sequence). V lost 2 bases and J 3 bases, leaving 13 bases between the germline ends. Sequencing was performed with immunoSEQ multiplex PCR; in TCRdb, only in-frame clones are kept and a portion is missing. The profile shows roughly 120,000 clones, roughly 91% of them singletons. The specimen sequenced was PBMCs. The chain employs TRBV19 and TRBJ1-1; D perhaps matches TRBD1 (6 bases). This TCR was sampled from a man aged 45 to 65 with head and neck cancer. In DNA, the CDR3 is TGTGCCAGTAGTATATCTAGGGGGTTGGACACTGAAGCTTTCTTT. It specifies CASSISRGLDTEAFF.